The next 16 T cell receptor beta chains were all read from a single sample in a study of T-cell memory formation after mild COVID-19. MiXCR was run by TCRdb on the 5' RACE reads, yielding one entry per CDR3 protein. The table shows 470,000 or so distinct CDR3 sequences, with 20% occurring only once. The sequencing sample was made of PBMCs or a T cell subset sorted from them (not recorded which). The receptor set was obtained from an adult woman who had mild COVID-19 (a few samples of this study predate the infection). Cell type and time point are not known.

This clonotype was found a few times. The chain links TRBV12-3 or TRBV12-4 to TRBJ2-1, with D possibly matching TRBD2 (5 bases). This CDR3 comprises 11 residues. Trimming shortened V by 4 bases and J by 10 bases, and 8 bases separated the two germline ends. The CDR3 region has the DNA TGTGCCAGCAGTTCCTGGGAGGAGCAGTTCTTC. This gives the protein CASSSWEEQFF.

The chain couples TRBV30 to TRBJ2-7, with D possibly being TRBD1 (6 bases). The CDR3 covers 12 residues. CDR1 GTSNPN and CDR2 SVGIG come from the germline V gene (reference sequence). Trimming stripped 5 bases from V and 3 bases from J, with 11 bases between. CDR3 nucleotides: TGTGCCTGGGGACAGCGGTTCTACGAGCAGTACTTC. It encodes CAWGQRFYEQYF. The variable domain in full, completed from reference TRBV30 and TRBJ2-7, reads SQTIHQWPATLVQPVGSPLSLECTVEGTSNPNLYWYRQAAGRGLQLLFYSVGIGQISSEVPQNLSASRPQDRQFILSSKKLLLSDSGFYLCAWGQRFYEQYFGPGTRLTVT.

The chain employs TRBV30 and TRBJ2-7, with a weak D call TRBD2 (5 bases). V lost 3 bases and J lost 6, with 9 bases in between. Germline-derived CDR1 and CDR2 are GTSNPN and SVGIG (reference sequence). This CDR3 spans 11 amino acids. The CDR3: CAWRDLSEQYF. In DNA, the CDR3 is TGTGCCTGGAGGGACTTATCCGAGCAGTACTTC.

The chain is built from TRBV9 and TRBJ2-1; D is possibly TRBD1 (6 bases). V was trimmed by 3 bases and J by 7 bases, leaving 11 bases between them. The CDR3 loop spans 13 amino acids. CDR1 and CDR2 from the germline V gene are SGDLS and YYNGEE. The CDR3 sequence is CASSARGENEQFF. CDR3 DNA: TGTGCCAGCAGCGCCAGGGGCGAGAATGAGCAGTTCTTC.

This clonotype was detected only a few times. The chain joins TRBV3-1 to TRBJ2-1; D may be TRBD1 or TRBD2 (5 bases each). V was cut by 4 bases and J by 0 bases, with 25 bases left in between. Germline V gene sequence: CDR1 LGHDT, CDR2 YNNKEL (reference sequence). The CDR3 length is 20 residues. The CDR3 spells CASSRQQSGPYRISYNEQFF. CDR3 nucleotide sequence: TGTGCCAGCAGCCGACAGCAAAGCGGCCCTTATCGGATCTCCTACAATGAGCAGTTCTTC.

This clonotype was counted a single time. This chain joins TRBV11-3 and TRBJ2-5, with D possibly being TRBD1 or TRBD2 (6 bases each). CDR1 is SGHNT, CDR2 YENEEA, per germline. This CDR3 region has 15 residues. V was cut by 5 bases and J by 4 bases, with 17 bases left in between. CDR3 sequence reads: CASSQTGAPPETQYF. The CDR3 DNA reads as TGTGCCAGCAGCCAGACGGGGGCCCCCCCAGAGACCCAGTACTTC.

This clonotype was counted a few times. The chain combines TRBV5-6 with TRBJ1-2, with 9 bases lining up with TRBD1. Losses at the gene ends were 4 bases for V and 5 bases for J; bases not matched to a gene: 12. The CDR3 has 16 residues. Germline assignment: CDR1 SGHDT and CDR2 YYEEEE. The CDR3 region has the DNA TGTGCCAGCAGCACCCTTGGTGACAGGGGGTTTTATGGCTACACCTTC. It is translated as CASSTLGDRGFYGYTF.

The CDR3 coding sequence is TGTGCCAGCAGCAGGATTATGAACACTGAAGCTTTCTTT. Residues: CASSRIMNTEAFF. The chain employs TRBV7-9 and TRBJ1-1; D ambiguous. The V end lost 5 bases, the J end lost 0 bases, and 7 bases lay between the germline ends. The length of the CDR3 is 13 residues. Germline loops: CDR1 SEHNR, CDR2 FQNEAQ (reference sequence).

The rearrangement joins TRBV3-1 to TRBJ1-1, with a tentative D call TRBD1 (6 bases). Trimming pared 4 bases from V and 4 bases from J, leaving 10 bases between. The germline V gene has CDR1 LGHDT and CDR2 YNNKEL (reference sequence). The CDR3 sequence is 13 residues long. CDR3 DNA: TGTGCCAGCAGCCGGATACAGGGCACTGAAGCTTTCTTT. Translating it yields CASSRIQGTEAFF.

This clonotype came up a few times. This chain links TRBV5-1 with TRBJ2-7, with 12 bases lining up with TRBD1. This CDR3 contains 17 residues. The V gene's germline CDR1 is SGHRS and CDR2 YFSETQ. V shed 0 bases, J shed 3 bases, and the junction held 7 bases outside the gene matches. CDR3 amino acids: CASSLGLGQGALYEQYF. For the CDR3, the DNA is TGCGCCAGCAGCTTGGGTTTGGGACAGGGGGCCCTCTACGAGCAGTACTTC.

This clonotype was picked up a small number of times. The V gene is TRBV3-1, the J gene TRBJ2-7; 7 nucleotides line up with TRBD1. CDR3 size: 17 residues. The V and J ends lost 0 bases and 6 bases, in that order; junction bases with no gene match: 14. Per the germline V gene, CDR1 is LGHDT and CDR2 is YNNKEL (reference sequence). CDR3 nucleotide sequence: TGTGCCAGCAGCCAAGATCGGGTAAGGGGGCGCTTTGCCGAGCAGTACTTC. Protein sequence: CASSQDRVRGRFAEQYF.

This clonotype was observed a few times. The V gene is TRBV19, the J gene TRBJ2-7; the match to TRBD2 covers 7 bases. Germline V gene data show CDR1 as LNHDA and CDR2 as SQIVND (reference sequence). This CDR3 contains 14 residues. Trimming took 6 bases from V and 3 from J; bases not matched to a gene: 8. In DNA form, the CDR3 reads TGTGCCAGTAGAAAACGGCTAGCGGACTACGAGCAGTACTTC. Its translation: CASRKRLADYEQYF.

The sample holds a few counts of this clonotype. This chain uses TRBV20-1 with TRBJ1-2; D may be TRBD1 (5 bases). This CDR3 has 16 amino acids. Deletions cut 0 bases from V and 4 bases from J, with 18 bases between. The germline V gene has CDR1 DFQATT and CDR2 SNEGSKA (reference sequence). CDR3 DNA sequence: TGCAGTGCTAGAGATGGGCCGGGAGGGGACCCCTATGGCTACACCTTC. The encoded protein is CSARDGPGGDPYGYTF.

This chain uses TRBV9 with TRBJ2-3, with 9 bases aligning to TRBD2. Looked up from germline, CDR1 is SGDLS and CDR2 is YYNGEE. The CDR3 totals 16 residues. V lost 4 bases to trimming and J lost 6 bases; unmatched junction nucleotides: 12. The CDR3 loop reads CASSPLASGVRDTQYF. CDR3 bases: TGTGCCAGCAGCCCCTTGGCTAGCGGGGTCCGGGATACGCAGTATTTT.

The genes are TRBV20-1 and TRBJ1-1; tentative D call: TRBD1 (6 bases). The V gene's germline CDR1 is DFQATT and CDR2 SNEGSKA (reference sequence). Trimming took off 0 bases at V and 6 bases at J, with 14 bases between the two ends. CDR3 length equals 14 residues. Here the CDR3 DNA reads TGCAGTGCTAGAGATCCAGGGGATCGTTCTGAAGCTTTCTTT. It encodes CSARDPGDRSEAFF.

The table lists this clonotype with a few counts. The chain has TRBV12-3 or TRBV12-4 and TRBJ2-1; the match to TRBD1 covers 8 bases. The CDR3 runs to 13 residues. Trimming cost V 6 bases and J 12 bases; bases outside gene matches: 10. The CDR3 sequence: CASSPGQGRSQFF. As DNA, the CDR3 is TGTGCCAGCAGCCCCGGACAGGGTCGGTCGCAGTTCTTC.